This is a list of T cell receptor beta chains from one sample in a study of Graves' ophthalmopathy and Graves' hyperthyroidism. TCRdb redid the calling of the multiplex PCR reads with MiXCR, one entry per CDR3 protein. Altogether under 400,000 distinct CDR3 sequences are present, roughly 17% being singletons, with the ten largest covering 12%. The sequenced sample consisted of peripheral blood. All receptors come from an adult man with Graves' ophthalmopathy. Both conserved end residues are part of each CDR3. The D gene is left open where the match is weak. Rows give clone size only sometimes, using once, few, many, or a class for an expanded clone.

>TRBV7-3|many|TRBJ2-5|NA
CASSLGPAETQYF
TGTGCCAGCAGCTTAGGCCCGGCAGAGACCCAGTACTTC
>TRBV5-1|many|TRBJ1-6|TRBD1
CASSLVPGQSNSPLHF
TGCGCCAGCAGCTTGGTCCCGGGACAGTCGAATTCACCCCTCCACTTT
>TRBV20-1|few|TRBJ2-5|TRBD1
CSADPGTGEETQYF
TGCAGTGCAGACCCCGGGACAGGGGAAGAGACCCAGTACTTC
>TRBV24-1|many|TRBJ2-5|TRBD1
CATSERTGVETQYF
TGTGCCACCAGTGAGCGGACAGGGGTGGAGACCCAGTACTTC
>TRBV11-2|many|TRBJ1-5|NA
CASSLGGNNQPQHF
TGTGCCAGCAGCTTAGGCGGCAACAATCAGCCCCAGCATTTT
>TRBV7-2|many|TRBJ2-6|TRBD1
CASSFTRGPSGANVLTF
TGTGCCAGCAGCTTCACCAGGGGGCCTTCTGGGGCCAACGTCCTGACTTTC
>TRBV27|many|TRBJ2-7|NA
CASSFRTTTYEQYF
TGTGCCAGCAGTTTTCGGACAACCACCTACGAGCAGTACTTC
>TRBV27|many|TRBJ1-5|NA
CASRRTENQPQHF
TGTGCCAGCAGGCGGACAGAGAATCAGCCCCAGCATTTT
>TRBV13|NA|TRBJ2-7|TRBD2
CASSTRRGTYEQSF
TGTGCCAGCAGCACCAGGCGGGGGACTTACGAGCAGTCCTTC
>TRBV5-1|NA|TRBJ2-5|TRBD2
CASSLNGRASSETQYF
TGCGCCAGCAGCTTGAACGGGAGGGCATCTTCGGAGACCCAGTACTTC
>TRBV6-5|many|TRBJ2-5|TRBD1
CASRAGLGQGMTQYF
TGTGCCAGCAGGGCTGGGTTGGGACAGGGTATGACCCAGTACTTC
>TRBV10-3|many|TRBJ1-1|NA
CAISESTYQGNTEAFF
TGTGCCATCAGTGAGTCGACCTACCAGGGTAACACTGAAGCTTTCTTT
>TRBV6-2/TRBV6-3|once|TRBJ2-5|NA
CASSYPDTLETQYF
TGTGCCAGCAGTTACCCCGACACCCTGGAGACCCAGTACTTC
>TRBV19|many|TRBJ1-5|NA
CASSDSLNQPQHF
TGTGCCAGTTCGGACAGCCTCAATCAGCCCCAGCATTTT
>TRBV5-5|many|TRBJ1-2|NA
CASSPLMYGYTF
TGTGCCAGCAGCCCCCTTATGTATGGCTACACCTTC
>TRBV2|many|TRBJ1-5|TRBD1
CASNEGAQPQHF
TGTGCCAGCAACGAGGGGGCTCAGCCCCAGCATTTT
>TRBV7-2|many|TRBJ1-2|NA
CASSFSNYGYTF
TGTGCCAGCAGCTTTTCAAACTATGGCTACACCTTC
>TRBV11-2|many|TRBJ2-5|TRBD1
CASRSGTGVRETQYF
TGTGCCAGCAGATCCGGGACAGGGGTGCGGGAGACCCAGTACTTC
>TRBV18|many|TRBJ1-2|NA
CASSPDHYGYTF
TGTGCCAGCTCACCCGACCACTATGGCTACACCTTC
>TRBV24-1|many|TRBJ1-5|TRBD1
CATSDGTGAQPQHF
TGTGCCACCAGTGATGGGACAGGGGCTCAGCCCCAGCATTTT
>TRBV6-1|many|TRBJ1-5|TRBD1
CASSPSRTGVQPQHF
TGTGCCAGCAGCCCATCCAGGACAGGGGTTCAGCCCCAGCATTTT
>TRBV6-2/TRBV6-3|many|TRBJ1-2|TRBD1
CASRPPRQGYDYGYTF
TGTGCCAGCAGACCTCCTCGACAGGGTTACGACTATGGCTACACCTTC
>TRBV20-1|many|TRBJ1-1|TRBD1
CRGDRFNEAFF
TGCAGGGGGGACAGGTTTAATGAAGCTTTCTTT
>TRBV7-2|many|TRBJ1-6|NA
CASSLEMWEYSPLHF
TGTGCCAGCAGCTTAGAAATGTGGGAGTATTCACCCCTCCACTTT
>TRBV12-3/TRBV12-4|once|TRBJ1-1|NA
CASSSMGTEAFF
TGTGCCAGCAGTTCCATGGGCACTGAAGCTTTCTTT
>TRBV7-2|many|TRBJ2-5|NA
CASSLEGFQETQYF
TGTGCCAGCAGCTTAGAGGGGTTCCAAGAGACCCAGTACTTC
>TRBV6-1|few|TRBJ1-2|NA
CASSEVADYGYTF
TGTGCCAGCAGTGAAGTTGCTGATTATGGCTACACCTTC
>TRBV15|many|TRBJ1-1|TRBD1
CATSVPTGGGTEAFF
TGTGCCACCAGCGTCCCGACAGGGGGAGGGACTGAAGCTTTCTTT
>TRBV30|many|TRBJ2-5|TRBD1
CAWRKQGAEETQYF
TGTGCCTGGAGAAAACAGGGGGCAGAGGAGACCCAGTACTTC
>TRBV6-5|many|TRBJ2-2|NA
CAIDRGNTGELFF
TGTGCCATAGATAGAGGGAATACCGGGGAGCTGTTTTTT
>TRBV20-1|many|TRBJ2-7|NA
CSAKTNSYEQYF
TGCAGTGCGAAGACTAACTCCTACGAGCAGTACTTC
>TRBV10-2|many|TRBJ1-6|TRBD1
CASRRDRAGNSPLHF
TGCGCCAGCAGGCGGGACAGGGCCGGTAATTCACCCCTCCACTTT
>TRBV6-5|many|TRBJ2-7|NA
CASSRGRTGRYEQYF
TGTGCCAGCAGCCGAGGACGGACCGGCCGCTACGAGCAGTACTTC
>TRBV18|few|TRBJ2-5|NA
CASSPREQETQYF
TGTGCCAGCTCACCACGGGAGCAAGAGACCCAGTACTTC
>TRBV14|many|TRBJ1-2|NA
CASSENRVTNYGYTF
TGTGCCAGCAGCGAAAACCGGGTGACTAACTATGGCTACACCTTC
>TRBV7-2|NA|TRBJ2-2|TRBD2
CAYRGAGELFF
TGTGCCTATCGGGGGGCCGGGGAGCTGTTTTTT
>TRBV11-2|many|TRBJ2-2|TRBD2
CASSPVGGSGELFF
TGTGCCAGCAGCCCAGTCGGCGGGAGCGGGGAGCTGTTTTTT
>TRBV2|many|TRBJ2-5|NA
CASSPIQETQYF
TGTGCCAGCAGTCCAATCCAAGAGACCCAGTACTTC
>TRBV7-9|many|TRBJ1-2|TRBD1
CASSSYDRGHGGYTF
TGTGCCAGCAGCTCTTATGACAGGGGGCATGGGGGCTACACCTTC
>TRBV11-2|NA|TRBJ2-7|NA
CASTSGAPSYEQYF
TGTGCCAGCACTTCCGGGGCACCCTCCTACGAGCAGTACTTC
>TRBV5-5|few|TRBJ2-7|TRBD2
CASSAGLAGSYEQYF
TGTGCCAGCAGCGCGGGACTAGCGGGGTCCTACGAGCAGTACTTC
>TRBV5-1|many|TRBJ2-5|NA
CASSPFSGGGETQYF
TGCGCCAGCAGCCCTTTTTCTGGAGGGGGAGAGACCCAGTACTTC
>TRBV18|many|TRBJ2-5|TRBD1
CASSPRDRGEETQYF
TGTGCCAGCTCACCACGGGACAGGGGGGAAGAGACCCAGTACTTC
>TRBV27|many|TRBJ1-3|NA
CASSFSGGSPGNTIYF
TGTGCCAGCAGTTTTTCCGGGGGTAGTCCTGGAAACACCATATATTTT
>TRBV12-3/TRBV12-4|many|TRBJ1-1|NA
CASSLGAGASTEAFF
TGTGCCAGCAGTTTGGGGGCGGGGGCAAGCACTGAAGCTTTCTTT
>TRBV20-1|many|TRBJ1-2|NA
CSASLPLNYGYTF
TGCAGTGCTAGTCTGCCGCTGAACTATGGCTACACCTTC
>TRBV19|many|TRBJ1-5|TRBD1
CASSPLTGQGFQPQHF
TGTGCCAGTAGTCCCTTAACGGGACAGGGCTTTCAGCCCCAGCATTTT
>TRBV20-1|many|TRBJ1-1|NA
CSARVWGSTEAFF
TGCAGTGCTAGGGTTTGGGGGAGCACTGAAGCTTTCTTT
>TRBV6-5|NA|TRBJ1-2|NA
CASSFVGGSYGYTF
TGTGCCAGCAGTTTTGTCGGCGGGTCCTATGGCTACACCTTC
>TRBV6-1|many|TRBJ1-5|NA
CASHPLNREWVQPQHF
TGTGCCAGCCATCCTCTCAACAGGGAATGGGTTCAGCCCCAGCATTTT
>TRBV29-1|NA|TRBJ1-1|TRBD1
CSVTSGTGSTEAFF
TGCAGCGTTACCTCCGGGACAGGGAGCACTGAAGCTTTCTTT
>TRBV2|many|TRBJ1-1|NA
CASSTANTEAFF
TGTGCCAGCAGTACAGCGAACACTGAAGCTTTCTTT
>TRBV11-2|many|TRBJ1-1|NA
CASSQPAANTEAFF
TGTGCCAGCAGCCAGCCAGCTGCGAACACTGAAGCTTTCTTT